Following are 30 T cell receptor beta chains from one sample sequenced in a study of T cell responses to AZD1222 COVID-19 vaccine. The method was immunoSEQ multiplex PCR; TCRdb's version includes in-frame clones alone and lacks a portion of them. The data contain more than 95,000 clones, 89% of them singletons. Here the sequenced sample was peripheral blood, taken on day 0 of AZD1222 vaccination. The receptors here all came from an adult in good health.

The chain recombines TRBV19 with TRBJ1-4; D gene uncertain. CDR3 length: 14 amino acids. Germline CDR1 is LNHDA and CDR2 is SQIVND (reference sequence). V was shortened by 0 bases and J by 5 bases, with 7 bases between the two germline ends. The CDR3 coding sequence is TGTGCCAGTAGTATAGACCAGAGGAATGAAAAACTGTTTTTT. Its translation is CASSIDQRNEKLFF.

The CDR3 here is CASSDQGLQPQHF. CDR3 coding DNA: TGTGCCAGCAGTGACCAGGGGCTTCAGCCCCAGCATTTT. The chain has TRBV6-1 and TRBJ1-5, with a weak D call TRBD1 (6 bases). The CDR3 sequence is 13 residues long. Trimming pared 3 bases from V and 6 bases from J, leaving 9 bases between. Germline-derived CDR1 and CDR2 are MNHNS and SASEGT.

The CDR3 DNA reads TGTGCCAGTACAGGGGGGGCCGGCACAGATACGCAGTATTTT. Translating it yields CASTGGAGTDTQYF. V and J are TRBV19 and TRBJ2-3; D is tentatively TRBD1 or TRBD2 (7 bases each). Per germline, CDR1 LNHDA and CDR2 SQIVND (reference sequence). Trimming removed 7 bases at V and 1 base at J, with 12 bases between. The CDR3 runs 14 residues.

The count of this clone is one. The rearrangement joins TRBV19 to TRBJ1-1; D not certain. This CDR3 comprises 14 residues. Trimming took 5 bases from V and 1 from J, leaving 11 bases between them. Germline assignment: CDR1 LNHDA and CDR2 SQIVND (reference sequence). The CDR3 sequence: CASSPSGQNTEAFF. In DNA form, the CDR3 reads TGTGCCAGTAGTCCCTCGGGCCAGAACACTGAAGCTTTCTTT.

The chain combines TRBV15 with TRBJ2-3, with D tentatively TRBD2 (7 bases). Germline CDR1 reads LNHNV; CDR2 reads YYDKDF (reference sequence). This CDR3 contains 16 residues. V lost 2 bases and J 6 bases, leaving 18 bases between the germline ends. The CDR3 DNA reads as TGTGCCACCAGCAGACGTAGTGGGGGGGCCAGGGATACGCAGTATTTT. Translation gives CATSRRSGGARDTQYF. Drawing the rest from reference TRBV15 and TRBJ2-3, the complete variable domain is DAMVIQNPRYQVTQFGKPVTLSCSQTLNHNVMYWYQQKSSQAPKLLFHYYDKDFNNEADTPDNFQSRRPNTSFCFLDIRSPGLGDTAMYLCATSRRSGGARDTQYFGPGTRLTVL.

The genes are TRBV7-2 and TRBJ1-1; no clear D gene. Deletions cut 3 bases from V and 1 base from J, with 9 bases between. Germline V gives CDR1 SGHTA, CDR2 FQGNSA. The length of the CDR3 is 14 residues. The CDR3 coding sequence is TGTGCCAGCAGCTTTGGACCGCGGAACACTGAAGCTTTCTTT. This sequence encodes CASSFGPRNTEAFF.

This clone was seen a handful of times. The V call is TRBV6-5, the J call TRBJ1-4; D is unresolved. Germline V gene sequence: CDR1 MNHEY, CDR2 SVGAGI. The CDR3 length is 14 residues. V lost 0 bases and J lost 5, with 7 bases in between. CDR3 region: CASSYSGFNEKLFF. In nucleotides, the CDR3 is TGTGCCAGCAGTTACTCAGGGTTCAATGAAAAACTGTTTTTT.

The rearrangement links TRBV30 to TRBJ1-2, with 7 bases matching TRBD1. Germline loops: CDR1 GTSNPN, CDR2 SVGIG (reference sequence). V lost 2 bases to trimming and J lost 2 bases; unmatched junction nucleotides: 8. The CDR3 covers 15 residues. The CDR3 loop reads CAWSTGTETNYGYTF. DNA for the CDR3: TGTGCCTGGAGTACCGGGACAGAAACCAACTATGGCTACACCTTC.

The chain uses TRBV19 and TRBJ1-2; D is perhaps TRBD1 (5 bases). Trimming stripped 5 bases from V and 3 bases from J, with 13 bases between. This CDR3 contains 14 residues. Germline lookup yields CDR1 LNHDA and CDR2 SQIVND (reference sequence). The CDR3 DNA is TGTGCCAGTAGTCTGAGCAGGGCGGACTATGGCTACACCTTC. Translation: CASSLSRADYGYTF.

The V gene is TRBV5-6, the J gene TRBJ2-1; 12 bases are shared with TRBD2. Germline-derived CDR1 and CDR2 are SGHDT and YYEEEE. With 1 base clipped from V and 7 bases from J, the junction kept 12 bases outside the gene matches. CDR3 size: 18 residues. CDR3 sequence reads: CASSLRPSGGAIGNEQFF. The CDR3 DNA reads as TGTGCCAGCAGCTTGCGACCTAGCGGGGGGGCCATAGGTAATGAGCAGTTCTTC.

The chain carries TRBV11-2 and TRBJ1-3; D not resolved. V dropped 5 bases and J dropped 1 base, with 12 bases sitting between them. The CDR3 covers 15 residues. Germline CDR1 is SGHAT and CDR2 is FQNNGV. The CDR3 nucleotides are TGTGCCAGCAGCACCATGGGGTTATCTGGAAACACCATATATTTT. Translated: CASSTMGLSGNTIYF.

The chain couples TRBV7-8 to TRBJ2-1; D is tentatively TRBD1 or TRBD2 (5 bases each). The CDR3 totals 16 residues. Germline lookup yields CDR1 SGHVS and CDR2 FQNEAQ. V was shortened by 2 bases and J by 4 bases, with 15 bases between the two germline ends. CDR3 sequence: CASSLTWGIQYNEQFF. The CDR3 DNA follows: TGTGCCAGCAGCTTAACGTGGGGGATCCAATACAATGAGCAGTTCTTC.

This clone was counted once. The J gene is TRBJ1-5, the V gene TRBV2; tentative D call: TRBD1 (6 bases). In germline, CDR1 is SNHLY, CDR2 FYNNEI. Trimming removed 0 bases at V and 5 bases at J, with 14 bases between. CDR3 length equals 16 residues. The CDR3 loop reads CASSEAKGRGHQPQHF. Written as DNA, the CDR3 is TGTGCCAGCAGTGAAGCGAAGGGCAGGGGACATCAGCCCCAGCATTTT. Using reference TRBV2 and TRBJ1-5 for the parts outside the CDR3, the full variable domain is EPEVTQTPSHQVTQMGQEVILRCVPISNHLYFYWYRQILGQKVEFLVSFYNNEISEKSEIFDDQFSVERPDGSNFTLKIRSTKLEDSAMYFCASSEAKGRGHQPQHFGDGTRLSIL.

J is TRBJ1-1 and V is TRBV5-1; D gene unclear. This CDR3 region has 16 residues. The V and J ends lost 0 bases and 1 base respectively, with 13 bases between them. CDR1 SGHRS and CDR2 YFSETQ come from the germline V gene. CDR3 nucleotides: TGCGCCAGCAGCTTGGATCAGGCCCAAGGGAACACTGAAGCTTTCTTT. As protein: CASSLDQAQGNTEAFF.

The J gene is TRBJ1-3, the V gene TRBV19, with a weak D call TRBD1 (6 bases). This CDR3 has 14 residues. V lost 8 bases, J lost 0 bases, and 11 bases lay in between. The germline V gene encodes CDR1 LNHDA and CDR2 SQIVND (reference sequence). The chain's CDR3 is CASYGGASGNTIYF. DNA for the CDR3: TGTGCCAGTTACGGGGGGGCCTCTGGAAACACCATATATTTT.

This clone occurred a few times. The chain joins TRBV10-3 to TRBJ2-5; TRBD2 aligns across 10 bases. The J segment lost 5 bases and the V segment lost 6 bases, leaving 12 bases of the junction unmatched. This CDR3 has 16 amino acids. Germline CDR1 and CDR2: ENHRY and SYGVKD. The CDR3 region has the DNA TGTGCCATCAGCAAGGAGAGCGGGGGGGCCCGGGAGACCCAGTACTTC. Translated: CAISKESGGARETQYF.

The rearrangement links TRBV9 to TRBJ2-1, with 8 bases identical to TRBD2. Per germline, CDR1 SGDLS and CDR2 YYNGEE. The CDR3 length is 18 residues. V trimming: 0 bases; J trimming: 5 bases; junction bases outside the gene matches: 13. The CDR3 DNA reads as TGTGCCAGCAGCGTAGCTCCGGGAGGGACTAGTGGGGACAATGAGCAGTTCTTC. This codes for CASSVAPGGTSGDNEQFF.

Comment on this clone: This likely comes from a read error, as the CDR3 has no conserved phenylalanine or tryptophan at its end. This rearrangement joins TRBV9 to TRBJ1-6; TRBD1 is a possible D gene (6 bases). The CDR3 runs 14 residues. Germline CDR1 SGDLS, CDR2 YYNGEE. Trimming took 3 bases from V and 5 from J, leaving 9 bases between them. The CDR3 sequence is CASSAQGHNSPLHL. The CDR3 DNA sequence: TGTGCCAGCAGCGCACAGGGCCATAATTCACCCCTCCACCTT.

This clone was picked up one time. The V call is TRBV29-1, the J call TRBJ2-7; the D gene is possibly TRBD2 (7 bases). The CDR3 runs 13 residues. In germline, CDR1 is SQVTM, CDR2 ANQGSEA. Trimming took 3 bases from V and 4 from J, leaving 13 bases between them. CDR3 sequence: CSVDRGAGYEQYF. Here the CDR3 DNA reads TGCAGCGTTGATCGGGGGGCAGGGTACGAGCAGTACTTC.

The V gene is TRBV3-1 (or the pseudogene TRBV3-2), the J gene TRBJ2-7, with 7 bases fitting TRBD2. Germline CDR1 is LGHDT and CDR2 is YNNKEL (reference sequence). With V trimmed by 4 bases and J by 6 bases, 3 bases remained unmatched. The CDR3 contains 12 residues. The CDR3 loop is CASSRSGGEQYF. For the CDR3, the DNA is TGTGCCAGCAGCCGATCGGGGGGCGAGCAGTACTTC.

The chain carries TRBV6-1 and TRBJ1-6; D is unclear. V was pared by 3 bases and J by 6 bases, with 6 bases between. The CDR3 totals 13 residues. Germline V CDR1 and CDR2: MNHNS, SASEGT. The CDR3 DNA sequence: TGTGCCAGCAGTGATTACAGTAATTCACCCCTCCACTTT. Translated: CASSDYSNSPLHF.

CDR3 nucleotide sequence: TGCAGCGTGGGACAGGGACCGAATCAGCCCCAGCATTTT. It specifies CSVGQGPNQPQHF. This chain joins TRBV29-1 and TRBJ1-5; 9 bases match TRBD1. This CDR3 contains 13 residues. Trimming removed 6 bases from V and 4 bases from J; junction bases left unmatched: 4. The germline V gene encodes CDR1 SQVTM and CDR2 ANQGSEA.

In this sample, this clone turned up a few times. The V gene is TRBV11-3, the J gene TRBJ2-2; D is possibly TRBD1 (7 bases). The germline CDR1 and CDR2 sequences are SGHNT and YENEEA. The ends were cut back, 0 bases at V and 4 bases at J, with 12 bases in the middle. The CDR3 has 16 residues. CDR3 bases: TGTGCCAGCAGCTTAGATCAGGGGGGCGGCACCGGGGAGCTGTTTTTT. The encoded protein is CASSLDQGGGTGELFF.

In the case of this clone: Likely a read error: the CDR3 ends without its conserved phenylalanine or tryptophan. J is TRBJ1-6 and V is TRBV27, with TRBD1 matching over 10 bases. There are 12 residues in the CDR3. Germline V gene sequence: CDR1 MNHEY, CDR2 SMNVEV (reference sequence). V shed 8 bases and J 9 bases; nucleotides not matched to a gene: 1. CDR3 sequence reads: CASRTGGSPLHL. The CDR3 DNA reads TGTGCCAGCCGGACAGGGGGTTCACCCCTCCACCTT.

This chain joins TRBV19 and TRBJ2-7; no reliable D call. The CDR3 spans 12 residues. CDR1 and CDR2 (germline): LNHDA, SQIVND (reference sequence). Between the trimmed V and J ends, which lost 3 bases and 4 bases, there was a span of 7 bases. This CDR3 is CASSMGKYEQYF. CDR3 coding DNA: TGTGCCAGTAGTATGGGCAAATACGAGCAGTACTTC.

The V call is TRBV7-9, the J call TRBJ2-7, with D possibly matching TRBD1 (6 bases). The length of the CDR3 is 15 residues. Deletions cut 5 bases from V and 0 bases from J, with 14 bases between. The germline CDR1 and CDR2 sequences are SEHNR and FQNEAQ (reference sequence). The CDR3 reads CASSRGQLSSYEQYF. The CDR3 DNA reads TGTGCCAGCAGCCGAGGACAGCTTAGCTCCTACGAGCAGTACTTC. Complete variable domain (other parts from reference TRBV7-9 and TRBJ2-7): DTGVSQNPRHKITKRGQNVTFRCDPISEHNRLYWYRQTLGQGPEFLTYFQNEAQLEKSRLLSDRFSAERPKGSFSTLEIQRTEQGDSAMYLCASSRGQLSSYEQYFGPGTRLTVT.

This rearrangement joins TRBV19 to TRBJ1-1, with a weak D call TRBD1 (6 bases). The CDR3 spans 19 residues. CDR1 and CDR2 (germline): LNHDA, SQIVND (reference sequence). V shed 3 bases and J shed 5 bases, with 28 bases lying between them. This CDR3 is CASSIFPSLPGRGGTEAFF. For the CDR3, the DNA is TGTGCCAGTAGTATTTTTCCTAGCCTCCCGGGCAGGGGTGGTACTGAAGCTTTCTTT.

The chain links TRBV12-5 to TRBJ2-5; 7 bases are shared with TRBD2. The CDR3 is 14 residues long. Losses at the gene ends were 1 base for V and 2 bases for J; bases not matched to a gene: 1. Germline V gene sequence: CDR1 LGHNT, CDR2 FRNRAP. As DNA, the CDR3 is TGTGCTAGTGGTTTGGGACTAGCACAAGAGACCCAGTACTTC. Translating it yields CASGLGLAQETQYF.

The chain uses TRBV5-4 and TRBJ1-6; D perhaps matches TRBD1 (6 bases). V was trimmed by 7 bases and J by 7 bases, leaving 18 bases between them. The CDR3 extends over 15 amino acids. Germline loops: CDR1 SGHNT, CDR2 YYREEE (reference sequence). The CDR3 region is CASSASTGRNSPLHF. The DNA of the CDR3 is TGTGCCAGCTCAGCTTCCACAGGGCGAAATTCACCCCTCCACTTT.

The CDR3 loop reads CASSYSDPRLYEQYF. DNA for the CDR3: TGTGCCAGCAGTTACTCGGATCCGCGGCTCTACGAGCAGTACTTC. This chain joins TRBV6-5 and TRBJ2-7; D is uncertain. The V and J ends lost 0 bases and 3 bases respectively, with 12 bases between them. The CDR3 sequence is 15 residues long. The germline gives CDR1 MNHEY, CDR2 SVGAGI.